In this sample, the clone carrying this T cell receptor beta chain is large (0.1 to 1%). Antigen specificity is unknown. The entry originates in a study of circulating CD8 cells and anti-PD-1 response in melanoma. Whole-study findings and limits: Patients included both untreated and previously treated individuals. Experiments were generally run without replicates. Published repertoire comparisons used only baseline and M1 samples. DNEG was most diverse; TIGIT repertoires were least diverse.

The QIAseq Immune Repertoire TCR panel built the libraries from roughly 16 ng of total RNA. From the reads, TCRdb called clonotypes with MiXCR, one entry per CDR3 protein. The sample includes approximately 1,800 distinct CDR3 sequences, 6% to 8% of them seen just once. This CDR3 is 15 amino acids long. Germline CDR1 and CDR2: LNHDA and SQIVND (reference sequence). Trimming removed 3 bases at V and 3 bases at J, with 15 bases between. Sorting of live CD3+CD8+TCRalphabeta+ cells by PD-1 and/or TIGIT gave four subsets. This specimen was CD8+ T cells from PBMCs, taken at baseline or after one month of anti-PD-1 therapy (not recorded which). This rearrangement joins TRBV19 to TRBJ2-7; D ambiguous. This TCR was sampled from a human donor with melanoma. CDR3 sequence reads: CASSISDGSYYEQYF. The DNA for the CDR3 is TGTGCCAGTAGTATCAGCGACGGCAGCTACTACGAGCAGTACTTC.